The next 30 T cell receptor beta chains were all read from a single sample in a study of blood T cell repertoires in COVID-19. Produced via immunoSEQ multiplex PCR; TCRdb's table is partial and in-frame only. The repertoire holds approximately 290,000 clones, roughly 90% seen once, with 2% to 3% in the top ten. The material sequenced was peripheral blood. These receptors all stem from a man aged 18 to 30 with active or convalescent COVID-19.

V gene TRBV7-2 combines with J gene TRBJ2-3; TRBD2 matches at 8 bases. CDR1 and CDR2 from the germline V gene are SGHTA and FQGNSA. V shed 4 bases and J 0 bases; nucleotides not matched to a gene: 6. This CDR3 region has 16 residues. CDR3 residues: CASSSGTSSSTDTQYF. The CDR3 nucleotides are TGTGCCAGCAGCTCAGGGACTAGTTCTAGCACAGATACGCAGTATTTT. Looking up the rest from reference TRBV7-2 and TRBJ2-3 gives the full variable domain: GAGVSQSPSNKVTEKGKDVELRCDPISGHTALYWYRQSLGQGLEFLIYFQGNSAPDKSGLPSDRFSAERTGGSVSTLTIQRTQQEDSAVYLCASSSGTSSSTDTQYFGPGTRLTVL.

This sequence joins TRBV11-2 and TRBJ2-1; perhaps TRBD2 as D (5 bases). The CDR3 loop spans 15 amino acids. Trimming cost V 5 bases and J 1 base, with 12 bases left between them. Germline V CDR1 and CDR2: SGHAT, FQNNGV. CDR3 nucleotides: TGTGCCAGCAGCCCAGGACTTGATTCCTACAATGAGCAGTTCTTC. It yields the protein CASSPGLDSYNEQFF.

The chain employs TRBV11-2 and TRBJ2-1; TRBD2 matches 7 bases. V shed 3 bases, J shed 0 bases, and the junction held 5 bases outside the gene matches. CDR1 and CDR2 from the germline V gene are SGHAT and FQNNGV. This CDR3 contains 16 residues. The CDR3 here is CASSLERTSSYNEQFF. CDR3 sequence (DNA): TGTGCCAGCAGCTTGGAGAGGACTAGCTCCTACAATGAGCAGTTCTTC.

As for this clone: Different DNA sequences within this sample yield the same CDR3. The J gene is TRBJ2-7, the V gene TRBV5-1, with 10 bases lining up with TRBD2. The germline V gene has CDR1 SGHRS and CDR2 YFSETQ. Losses at the gene ends were 0 bases for V and 3 bases for J; bases not matched to a gene: 0. The CDR3 runs to 14 residues. CDR3 sequence (DNA): TGCGCCAGCAGCTTGGCTAGCGGGGGCTACGAGCAGTACTTC. It codes for CASSLASGGYEQYF.

The rearrangement uses TRBV7-8 and TRBJ2-2; D might be TRBD1 (5 bases). V lost 1 base and J 5 bases, leaving 14 bases between the germline ends. CDR1 SGHVS and CDR2 FQNEAQ come from the germline V gene. This CDR3 is built from 16 residues. CDR3 bases: TGTGCCAGCAGCTTAGGCACAGGCCATCTAACCGGGGAGCTGTTTTTT. Encoded protein: CASSLGTGHLTGELFF.

The chain uses TRBV15 and TRBJ1-2, with a possible D match to TRBD1 (5 bases). The CDR3 extends over 16 amino acids. V lost 3 bases and J 5 bases, leaving 19 bases between the germline ends. Germline-derived CDR1 and CDR2 are LNHNV and YYDKDF (reference sequence). DNA for the CDR3: TGTGCCACCAGCAGGATAACAGTCGGGGGAGAATATGGCTACACCTTC. Protein product: CATSRITVGGEYGYTF.

This sequence joins TRBV28 and TRBJ1-4; the D gene is possibly TRBD1 (5 bases). The length of the CDR3 is 12 residues. Germline CDR1 reads MDHEN; CDR2 reads SYDVKM. The V end was cut by 6 bases, the J end by 8 bases, with 10 bases between. CDR3 DNA: TGTGCCAGCAGGGGGGGGGTAGAAAAACTGTTTTTT. Translating it yields CASRGGVEKLFF.

In this sample, this clone turned up a few times. The V gene is TRBV28, the J gene TRBJ2-5; the match to TRBD2 covers 8 bases. The CDR3 has 15 amino acids. Germline trimming cut 7 bases from V and 1 base from J; bases unmatched to any gene: 8. Looked up from germline, CDR1 is MDHEN and CDR2 is SYDVKM. Here the CDR3 DNA reads TGTGCCAGCACGTCGTCACTAGCGGTCCAAGAGACCCAGTACTTC. It encodes CASTSSLAVQETQYF. The full variable domain, rest sourced from reference TRBV28 and TRBJ2-5, is DVKVTQSSRYLVKRTGEKVFLECVQDMDHENMFWYRQDPGLGLRLIYFSYDVKMKEKGDIPEGYSVSREKKERFSLILESASTNQTSMYLCASTSSLAVQETQYFGPGTRLLVL.

The rearrangement links TRBV6-5 to TRBJ2-7; weak D call: TRBD1 (6 bases). The CDR3 is 14 residues long. With 5 bases removed from V and 2 bases from J, the gap between germline ends came to 13 bases. Germline CDR1 is MNHEY and CDR2 is SVGAGI. The CDR3 coding sequence is TGTGCCAGCAGTCCTGCAGAGGGGGCCTACGAGCAGTACTTC. Protein: CASSPAEGAYEQYF.

The chain is built from TRBV7-9 and TRBJ2-1, with 8 bases aligning to TRBD1. J lost 5 bases, V lost 6 bases, and 15 bases had no gene match. Germline V gene data show CDR1 as SEHNR and CDR2 as FQNEAQ (reference sequence). The CDR3 spans 17 residues. CDR3 DNA sequence: TGTGCCAGCAGACCGACAGGGGTCGGGACCTACGACAATGAGCAGTTCTTC. Amino acids: CASRPTGVGTYDNEQFF.

In nucleotides, the CDR3 is TGTGCCAGCAGCTTTCCGAGCACAGATACGCAGTATTTT. This codes for CASSFPSTDTQYF. The chain is built from TRBV5-4 and TRBJ2-3; D remains ambiguous. The CDR3 consists of 13 residues. Germline CDR1 and CDR2: SGHNT and YYREEE (reference sequence). Trimming took 2 bases from V and 0 from J, leaving 4 bases between them.

This chain joins TRBV28 and TRBJ1-1, with TRBD1 as a possible D gene (5 bases). The CDR3 loop spans 14 amino acids. Germline CDR1 and CDR2: MDHEN and SYDVKM. V shed 5 bases and J shed 7 bases, with 17 bases lying between them. The CDR3 nucleotides read TGTGCCAGCAGTACACTGAGACAGCAGCTTGAAGCTTTCTTT. Amino acid sequence: CASSTLRQQLEAFF.

Written as DNA, the CDR3 is TGTGCCAGCACGAGGGACAGATACGAGCAGTACTTC. Translating gives CASTRDRYEQYF. The V call is TRBV6-5, the J call TRBJ2-7; 7 bases agree with TRBD1. The CDR3 is 12 amino acids. The V and J ends lost 7 bases and 4 bases, in that order; junction bases with no gene match: 4. From germline, CDR1 is MNHEY and CDR2 SVGAGI.

V gene TRBV15 combines with J gene TRBJ2-1; D unclear. CDR1 LNHNV and CDR2 YYDKDF come from the germline V gene (reference sequence). V was trimmed by 1 base and J by 6 bases, leaving 13 bases between them. This CDR3 contains 15 residues. CDR3 DNA sequence: TGTGCCACCAGCAGAGCCTCGCGCCTAGGCAATGAGCAGTTCTTC. Translation gives CATSRASRLGNEQFF.

The V call is TRBV12-3 or TRBV12-4, the J call TRBJ2-7; no clear D. The V end was cut by 6 bases, the J end by 3 bases, with 9 bases between. The CDR3 length is 12 residues. This CDR3 is CASSDKIYEQYF. The CDR3 DNA reads TGTGCCAGCAGCGACAAGATCTACGAGCAGTACTTC.

The rearrangement links TRBV3-1 (or the pseudogene TRBV3-2) to TRBJ2-2; 10 nucleotides align to TRBD1. CDR1 and CDR2 (germline): LGHDT, YNNKEL (reference sequence). V was clipped by 2 bases and J by 6 bases; unmatched bases: 9. This CDR3 spans 17 amino acids. The DNA for the CDR3 is TGTGCCAGCAGCCAATATCGGCCCGGGACAGGGGCCGGGGAGCTGTTTTTT. This sequence encodes CASSQYRPGTGAGELFF.

This chain connects TRBV28 to TRBJ1-2; perhaps TRBD1 as D (5 bases). The CDR3 covers 13 residues. Germline lookup yields CDR1 MDHEN and CDR2 SYDVKM. V lost 6 bases to trimming and J lost 5 bases, with 13 bases between them. CDR3: CASSPRRQYGYTF. As DNA, the CDR3 is TGTGCCAGCAGCCCCCGAAGACAGTATGGCTACACCTTC.

This clone turned up a few times. The chain joins TRBV10-1 to TRBJ1-4; no reliable D call. The germline CDR1 and CDR2 sequences are WNHNN and SYGVQD (reference sequence). The V end was cut by 1 base, the J end by 6 bases, with 6 bases between. There are 13 residues in the CDR3. The CDR3 here is CASSEYQDEKLFF. The CDR3 bases are TGCGCCAGCAGTGAGTACCAGGATGAAAAACTGTTTTTT.

V and J are TRBV11-3 and TRBJ2-1; TRBD2 agrees at 7 bases. Germline loops: CDR1 SGHNT, CDR2 YENEEA. V dropped 5 bases and J dropped 6; count of bases not matched to a gene: 13. The CDR3 consists of 16 residues. CDR3 region: CASSLARGLGVNEQFF. The DNA for the CDR3 is TGTGCCAGCAGCCTAGCCCGAGGACTAGGGGTCAATGAGCAGTTCTTC.

The chain is built from TRBV4-1 and TRBJ1-3; D unresolved. Trimming removed 1 base from V and 6 bases from J, with 16 bases in between. The CDR3 covers 16 residues. Per germline, CDR1 MGHRA and CDR2 YSYEKL. This CDR3 reads CASSQGASYSANTIYF. In nucleotides, the CDR3 is TGCGCCAGCAGCCAAGGAGCGTCATATTCGGCAAACACCATATATTTT.

This clone was detected only once. This chain uses TRBV7-9 with TRBJ2-3; no definite D call. Trimming removed 1 base at V and 4 bases at J, with 6 bases between. The CDR3 loop spans 13 amino acids. Germline V CDR1 and CDR2: SEHNR, FQNEAQ (reference sequence). The CDR3 DNA reads TGTGCCAGCAGCTTAGAATCGTCAGATACGCAGTATTTT. Amino acid sequence: CASSLESSDTQYF.

This chain uses TRBV14 with TRBJ1-1, with 8 bases aligning to TRBD1. J was trimmed by 4 bases and V by 4 bases; bases with no gene match: 5. Germline CDR1 SGHDN, CDR2 FVKESK. The CDR3 runs 14 residues. Here the CDR3 DNA reads TGTGCCAGCAGCCCAAACACAGGGGGCACTGAAGCTTTCTTT. This gives the protein CASSPNTGGTEAFF.

The chain has TRBV3-1 (or the pseudogene TRBV3-2) and TRBJ2-7; perhaps TRBD2 as D (5 bases). The V end was cut by 3 bases, the J end by 6 bases, with 12 bases between. This CDR3 is built from 13 residues. CDR1 is LGHDT, CDR2 YNNKEL, per germline (reference sequence). Here the CDR3 DNA reads TGTGCCAGCAGCCAGTCAACTAGTTCCGAGCAGTACTTC. It is translated as CASSQSTSSEQYF.

This clone was seen a few times. The rearrangement joins TRBV19 to TRBJ1-1; no definite D call. This CDR3 has 12 amino acids. Germline CDR1 reads LNHDA; CDR2 reads SQIVND (reference sequence). Trimming cost V 4 bases and J 4 bases, with 7 bases left between them. The CDR3: CASSKRSTEAFF. The CDR3 nucleotides are TGTGCCAGTAGTAAGCGCAGCACTGAAGCTTTCTTT.

The chain links TRBV29-1 to TRBJ2-7, with 10 nucleotides matching TRBD1. The CDR3 consists of 14 residues. Germline CDR1 SQVTM, CDR2 ANQGSEA. After removal of 3 bases from V and 6 bases from J, the junction contained 8 bases not matched to a gene. For the CDR3, the DNA is TGCAGCGTTGATCCCGGGACAGGGGTTGGCGAGCAGTACTTC. Amino acids: CSVDPGTGVGEQYF.

This clone turned up a few times. The chain couples TRBV9 to TRBJ1-1; D remains unclear. The CDR3 covers 12 residues. Trimming removed 7 bases at V and 5 bases at J, with 12 bases between. The germline gives CDR1 SGDLS, CDR2 YYNGEE. CDR3 sequence reads: CASGPSSTEAFF. The CDR3 region has the DNA TGTGCCAGCGGGCCATCCTCGACTGAAGCTTTCTTT.

As concerns this clone: The junction departs from the called germline gene at one end, perhaps through a read error. The same CDR3 can be traced to other DNA sequences in this sample. This chain joins TRBV11-2 and TRBJ2-7, with D possibly being TRBD2 (6 bases). Germline lookup yields CDR1 SGHAT and CDR2 FQNNGV. The CDR3 is made up of 15 amino acids. The CDR3 is CASSLPGAGPYEQYF. The CDR3 DNA follows: TGTGCCAGCAGCTTACCGGGAGCGGGCCCCTACGAGCAATACTTC.

The V gene is TRBV5-5, the J gene TRBJ2-7, with a weak D call TRBD1 (8 bases). V was clipped by 4 bases and J by 6 bases, with 20 bases between them. The CDR3 length is 15 residues. CDR1 is SGHKS, CDR2 YYEKEE, per germline (reference sequence). The CDR3: CASSPRTGRAGEQYF. The CDR3 nucleotides read TGTGCCAGCAGCCCTCGGACAGGGAGGGCGGGCGAGCAGTACTTC.

The chain employs TRBV10-2 and TRBJ2-1, with TRBD2 identical over 7 bases. CDR3 size: 18 residues. Trimming at V came to 7 bases and at J to 4 bases, leaving 19 bases not matched to a gene. The germline V gene encodes CDR1 WSHSY and CDR2 SAAADI. The CDR3 DNA follows: TGCGCCAGCACACTACCTACATCTAGCGGACGAACGTACAATGAGCAGTTCTTC. This codes for CASTLPTSSGRTYNEQFF.

The chain links TRBV4-1 to TRBJ2-2; TRBD2 aligns across 8 bases. Germline CDR1 and CDR2: MGHRA and YSYEKL. The CDR3 covers 17 residues. V lost 0 bases and J lost 4; bases outside the gene matches: 7. CDR3 in DNA: TGCGCCAGCAGCCAAGATCCGCGGGGGGCGAGCACCGGGGAGCTGTTTTTT. Its translation is CASSQDPRGASTGELFF.